These T cell receptor beta chains were read from a single sample in a study of cytomegalovirus exposure and HLA in healthy donors. The method was immunoSEQ multiplex PCR; TCRdb's version includes in-frame clones alone and lacks a portion of them. The sample has 100,000 or so clones, 65% to 80% seen once; the top ten hold 2.5% to 3.5%. Sequenced: PBMCs. The receptors come from a middle-aged woman in good health and CMV-seronegative. The CDR3 runs from the conserved cysteine through the conserved F or W. The D gene is left open where the match is weak. Size values are once, few and many counts, or a class for expanded clones, and some rows have none.

>.|TRBD2|TRBJ2-2|TRBV7-9
TGTGCCAGCAGCGGCGGGGGGACTAGCGGGAAGATCGGGGAGCTGTTTTTT
CASSGGGTSGKIGELFF
>.|.|TRBJ2-2|TRBV10-1
TGCGCCAGCAGTGAGTCGGGCGGGTTAAACACCGGGGAGCTGTTTTTT
CASSESGGLNTGELFF
>.|.|TRBJ1-3|TRBV2
TGTGCCAGCAGATACAGTGTCTCTGGAAACACCATATATTTT
CASRYSVSGNTIYF
>.|.|TRBJ1-2|TRBV7-2
TGTGCCAGCAGCGGTACTACGACAGCTAACTATGGCTACACCTTC
CASSGTTTANYGYTF
>few|.|TRBJ1-5|TRBV9
TGTGCCAGCAGCGCTTCCTGGGGCGGGGGTCAGCCCCAGCATTTT
CASSASWGGGQPQHF
>.|.|TRBJ1-1|TRBV5-6
TGTGCCAGCAGCCCCCTTTATCTGACGGGTAACACTGAAGCTTTCTTT
CASSPLYLTGNTEAFF
>.|.|TRBJ2-1|TRBV11-2
TGTGCCAGCAGTACAGGGACTAAGCAGTTCTTC
CASSTGTKQFF
>few|TRBD1|TRBJ2-7|TRBV19
TGTGCCAGTAGTACGGGACAGGGTGTGTACGAGCAGTACTTC
CASSTGQGVYEQYF
>once|TRBD1|TRBJ1-2|TRBV2
TGTGCCAGCAGTGAGGACAGGGAAGGAGGCTACACCTTC
CASSEDREGGYTF
>.|.|TRBJ2-7|TRBV11-2
TGTGCCAGCAGCCCTGACTTCTCCCTGAGCTCCTACGAGCAGTACTTC
CASSPDFSLSSYEQYF
>.|TRBD2|TRBJ2-2|TRBV2
TGTGCCAGCAGTCAGACTAGCGCGACCGGGGAGCTGTTTTTT
CASSQTSATGELFF
>.|.|TRBJ1-2|TRBV19
TGTGCCAGTACCCCCTACCTAAACTATGGCTACACCTTC
CASTPYLNYGYTF
>.|.|TRBJ1-2|TRBV4-1
TGCGCCAGCAGCCAAGAAGGTTGGCAGGCCTATTCCAGCTATGGCTACACCTTC
CASSQEGWQAYSSYGYTF
>.|TRBD1|TRBJ2-2|TRBV5-6
TGTGCCAGCAGCAGGGGACAGGGGGCGTACACCGGGGAGCTGTTTTTT
CASSRGQGAYTGELFF
>.|.|TRBJ1-1|TRBV19
TGTGCTTCATTGGGACCACAGGGCCGGTCTGAAGCTTTCTTT
CASLGPQGRSEAFF
>.|.|TRBJ1-1|TRBV30
TGTGCCTGGAGAAGACAGCAGAACACTGAAGCTTTCTTT
CAWRRQQNTEAFF
>.|.|TRBJ1-4|TRBV5-1
TGCGCCAGCAGCTTGGGGGGCCCTGGGGAAAAACTGTTTTTT
CASSLGGPGEKLFF
>few|.|TRBJ1-1|TRBV4-1
TGCGCCAGCAGCCAAGGTCACGCGAAGAAGACTGAAGCTTTCTTT
CASSQGHAKKTEAFF
>once|.|TRBJ2-2|TRBV5-1
TGCGCCAGCAGGAGGACAGAGAACACCGGGGAGCTGTTTTTT
CASRRTENTGELFF
>.|.|TRBJ1-4|TRBV19
TGTGCCAGTAGATCCGATCGGGGGAGTGAAAAACTGTTTTTT
CASRSDRGSEKLFF
>few|TRBD2|TRBJ2-5|TRBV7-2
TGTGCCAGCAGCTCCTCTAGCGGGAGGGTGGAGACCCAGTACTTC
CASSSSSGRVETQYF
>.|.|TRBJ1-5|TRBV5-8
TGTGCCAGCAGCCGGCGGGGGGGGTTGAATCAGCCCCAGCATTTT
CASSRRGGLNQPQHF
>few|.|TRBJ1-1|TRBV7-9
TGTGCCAGCAGCTTACCAAAACAGGGAAAAGACACTGAAGCTTTCTTT
CASSLPKQGKDTEAFF
>.|.|TRBJ1-5|TRBV19
TGTGCCAGTAGCCCCCCGGGCAGGGGAGACAATCAGCCCCAGCATTTT
CASSPPGRGDNQPQHF
>.|TRBD1|TRBJ1-2|TRBV5-5
TGTGCCAGCAGCTTGGAGACAGGGGCCCGCTATGGCTACACCTTC
CASSLETGARYGYTF
>.|.|TRBJ1-5|TRBV2
TGTGCCAGCAGTGAAGGGGTGACAGTTAATCAGCCCCAGCATTTT
CASSEGVTVNQPQHF
>few|.|TRBJ1-1|TRBV5-1
TGCGCCAGCAGTCCCACAGGGAACACTGAAGCTTTCTTT
CASSPTGNTEAFF
>.|.|TRBJ2-1|TRBV4-3
TGCGCCAGCAGCCAAGCGCGAGGGTACAATGAGCAGTTCTTC
CASSQARGYNEQFF
>.|TRBD2|TRBJ2-7|TRBV7-8
TGTGCCAGCAGCGGTTCTAGCGGTGTGAGCTCCTACGAGCAGTACTTC
CASSGSSGVSSYEQYF
>.|.|TRBJ2-7|TRBV7-8
TGTGCCAGCAGCTTAGACAGGGCCCACTACGAGCAGTACTTC
CASSLDRAHYEQYF
>.|TRBD1|TRBJ1-1|TRBV19
TGTGCCAGTAGTCCCTCTGGACAGGGTGGGACTGAAGCTTTCTTT
CASSPSGQGGTEAFF
>once|TRBD1|TRBJ2-4|TRBV19
TGTGCCAGTAGTCCGTGGGGGACAGGCGGAAACATTCAGTACTTC
CASSPWGTGGNIQYF
>once|.|TRBJ1-1|TRBV11-2
TGTGCCAGCAGCTTCCAGGTTGAAGCTTTCTTT
CASSFQVEAFF
>.|.|TRBJ1-2|TRBV7-2
TGTGCCAGCAGCCGTACTTATGGCTACACCTTC
CASSRTYGYTF
>few|TRBD1|TRBJ1-2|TRBV6-5
TGTGCCAGCAGATTAACAGGGGCGGGTGGCTACACCTTC
CASRLTGAGGYTF
>.|.|TRBJ2-7|TRBV7-2
TGTGCCAGCAGCCGGCTGGGCTCCGAGCAGTACTTC
CASSRLGSEQYF
>.|.|TRBJ2-3|TRBV18
TGTGCCAGCTCACCTCCGAGCGGAGATACGCAGTATTTT
CASSPPSGDTQYF
>.|TRBD1|TRBJ2-1|TRBV27
TGTGCCAGCAGTTTTCATGTCGGGACAGGGGACTACAATGAGCAGTTCTTC
CASSFHVGTGDYNEQFF
>.|TRBD2|TRBJ2-1|TRBV6-1
TGTGCCAGCCGGGGGGGGACCTGGGGGAACAATGAGCAGTTCTTC
CASRGGTWGNNEQFF
>.|.|TRBJ1-1|TRBV7-2
TGTGCCAGCAGCTTAGCGGGGGTGGATGGGGGGACTGAAGCTTTCTTT
CASSLAGVDGGTEAFF
>.|TRBD2|TRBJ2-3|TRBV5-4
TGTGCCAGCAGCTTGGGGACTAGCGGGAGAGTGAATACGCAGTATTTT
CASSLGTSGRVNTQYF
>.|TRBD1|TRBJ2-5|TRBV2
TGTGCCAGCACCTCACAGGGGCGCAACCAAGAGACCCAGTACTTC
CASTSQGRNQETQYF
>.|TRBD2|TRBJ2-3|TRBV27
TGTGCCAGCAGAGGACTAGCGGGAGGGCCCGGAGATACGCAGTATTTT
CASRGLAGGPGDTQYF
>few|TRBD1|TRBJ1-3|TRBV18
TGTGCCAGCTCACCAAATCGGGACAGCTCTGGAAACACCATATATTTT
CASSPNRDSSGNTIYF
>.|TRBD1|TRBJ1-3|TRBV5-4
TGTGCCAGCAGCATGACAGGGGCTGGAAACACCATATATTTT
CASSMTGAGNTIYF
>once|TRBD1|TRBJ2-7|TRBV5-4
TGTGCCAGCAGCCGGACAGGGGGGCCTTTCAACGAGCAGTACTTC
CASSRTGGPFNEQYF
>.|TRBD2|TRBJ2-3|TRBV5-6
TGTGCCAGCAGCCTCGGACTAGCGGGGGGCCGGTCAGATACGCAGTATTTT
CASSLGLAGGRSDTQYF
>.|TRBD1|TRBJ2-5|TRBV28
TGTGCCAGCAGTTTATGGGGACAGGGGATACGGGAGACCCAGTACTTC
CASSLWGQGIRETQYF
>.|TRBD1|TRBJ1-5|TRBV4-1
TGCGCCAGCAGAAGGACAGGGCAGAAGGATAGCAATCAGCCCCAGCATTTT
CASRRTGQKDSNQPQHF
>.|.|TRBJ2-7|TRBV7-9
TGTGCCAGCAGCCTTTCGGACAGTCCCGGACCACGCTACGAGCAGTACTTC
CASSLSDSPGPRYEQYF
>.|.|TRBJ1-5|TRBV28
TGTGCCAGCAGTGTCACCTCTGGAGGGTTAAATCAGCCCCAGCATTTT
CASSVTSGGLNQPQHF
>few|.|TRBJ2-2|TRBV6-5
TGTGCCAGCAGTTACCGGGCCGGAGGGACCGGGGAGCTGTTTTTT
CASSYRAGGTGELFF
>once|.|TRBJ1-2|TRBV5-4
TGTGCCAGCAGCATGGCGGGGGTCAAGGTTGGCTACACCTTC
CASSMAGVKVGYTF
>.|.|TRBJ1-5|TRBV19
TGTGCCAGTAGTATAACCGGGAGCGGGGCCCAGCATTTT
CASSITGSGAQHF
>.|.|TRBJ1-2|TRBV28
TGTGCCAGCACCATGGGACTGGCTGGCTACACCTTC
CASTMGLAGYTF
>.|TRBD1|TRBJ1-1|TRBV2
TGTGCCAGCAGTGAATCAGGGGGGAACACTGAAGCTTTCTTT
CASSESGGNTEAFF
>.|TRBD1|TRBJ1-5|TRBV28
TGTGCCACGCCCCCGCCCGGACAGGAAGATCAGCCCCAGCATTTT
CATPPPGQEDQPQHF